These 32 T cell receptor beta chains originate from one sample sequenced in a study of blood T cell repertoires in COVID-19. Profiling relied on immunoSEQ multiplex PCR, and the TCRdb table lists in-frame clones only, not all of them. The repertoire includes about 86,000 clones, 87% of them detected once, and roughly 1.2% sits in the top ten. Sequencing was done on a sample of peripheral blood. These receptor sequences come from a human donor in a cohort sampled during active COVID-19.

A few counts support this clone. The genes are TRBV29-1 and TRBJ2-3; TRBD2 agrees at 11 bases. This CDR3 spans 16 amino acids. The V gene's germline CDR1 is SQVTM and CDR2 ANQGSEA. With 7 bases clipped from V and 10 bases from J, the junction kept 19 bases outside the gene matches. The CDR3 region is CSASDVTSGKFSAQYF. CDR3 in DNA: TGCAGCGCCTCCGATGTGACTAGCGGGAAATTTAGTGCGCAGTATTTT.

The gene calls are TRBV9 and TRBJ1-3; TRBD1 matches 8 bases. CDR1 is SGDLS and CDR2 is YYNGEE in the germline V gene. The CDR3 consists of 15 residues. Trimming took 0 bases from V and 8 from J; bases not matched to a gene: 7. CDR3 nucleotides: TGTGCCAGCAGCGTAGGTGACAGGGGATTAGACACCATATATTTT. It is translated as CASSVGDRGLDTIYF.

The chain recombines TRBV7-3 with TRBJ2-2, with TRBD1 matching 8 bases. The CDR3 is made up of 14 amino acids. CDR1 and CDR2 (germline): SGHTA, FQGTGA. V dropped 5 bases and J dropped 7; count of bases not matched to a gene: 6. As DNA, the CDR3 is TGTGCCAGCAGCCCCCAGGGGGCCGTCGGGGAGCTGTTTTTT. Translating it yields CASSPQGAVGELFF.

The table lists this clone with a few counts. This chain links TRBV4-1 with TRBJ1-2; 8 bases fit TRBD1. The CDR3 is 14 amino acids. Germline V gene lookup returns CDR1 MGHRA and CDR2 YSYEKL. V gave up 4 bases and J gave up 6 bases; unmatched junction bases: 7. The CDR3 here is CASSRDRGKDGYTF. The CDR3 DNA follows: TGCGCCAGCAGCCGAGACAGGGGTAAGGATGGCTACACCTTC.

The J gene is TRBJ2-7, the V gene TRBV7-9; 8 bases are a match to TRBD1. The CDR3 totals 15 residues. From germline, CDR1 is SEHNR and CDR2 FQNEAQ (reference sequence). Germline trimming cut 2 bases from V and 6 bases from J; bases unmatched to any gene: 9. CDR3 sequence (DNA): TGTGCCAGCAGCTTAATGGCAGGGGGCTTCGCCGAGCAGTACTTC. Its protein is CASSLMAGGFAEQYF.

J is TRBJ2-1 and V is TRBV2; the match to TRBD2 covers 11 bases. Germline CDR1 SNHLY, CDR2 FYNNEI. The CDR3 length is 16 residues. The junction had 10 bases not matched to a gene; V was cut back by 7 bases and J by 5 bases. In nucleotides, the CDR3 is TGTGCCAGCAAAAGGCTAGCGGGAGGCGGGAACAATGAGCAGTTCTTC. It codes for CASKRLAGGGNNEQFF.

J is TRBJ2-1 and V is TRBV27, with 11 nucleotides matching TRBD2. With V trimmed by 5 bases and J by 5 bases, 8 bases remained unmatched. The CDR3 is 16 residues long. Germline-derived CDR1 and CDR2 are MNHEY and SMNVEV (reference sequence). The CDR3 DNA is TGTGCCAGCAGTCCTTTAGCGGGAGGGCCGAACAATGAGCAGTTCTTC. Amino acids: CASSPLAGGPNNEQFF.

The chain employs TRBV20-1 and TRBJ2-5, with D tentatively TRBD2 (6 bases). The CDR3 extends over 14 amino acids. The germline V gene encodes CDR1 DFQATT and CDR2 SNEGSKA (reference sequence). The V and J ends lost 3 bases and 3 bases respectively, with 14 bases between them. CDR3 DNA sequence: TGCAGTGCTAGTGGGTGGGAGGTGAAAGAGACCCAGTACTTC. It is translated as CSASGWEVKETQYF.

The chain links TRBV10-2 to TRBJ1-2, with a weak D call TRBD1 (6 bases). Looked up from germline, CDR1 is WSHSY and CDR2 is SAAADI. V was cut by 5 bases and J by 6 bases, with 25 bases left in between. CDR3 length: 17 amino acids. This CDR3 reads CASSPLPGQPGLDGYTF. The CDR3 DNA follows: TGCGCCAGCAGTCCTCTACCTGGACAGCCCGGTTTGGATGGCTACACCTTC.

This chain's CDR3 is CASSEGTGRDYGYTF. The CDR3 DNA follows: TGTGCCAGCAGTGAAGGGACAGGTCGAGACTATGGCTACACCTTC. The chain links TRBV6-1 to TRBJ1-2; 7 positions agree with TRBD1. V lost 1 base to trimming and J lost 3 bases; unmatched junction nucleotides: 5. The CDR3 runs 15 residues. The germline V gene encodes CDR1 MNHNS and CDR2 SASEGT.

This sequence joins TRBV7-9 and TRBJ1-2; 9 nucleotides agree with TRBD1. V lost 5 bases to trimming and J lost 2 bases; unmatched junction nucleotides: 12. Germline V CDR1 and CDR2: SEHNR, FQNEAQ (reference sequence). The CDR3 totals 17 residues. CDR3: CASSPMGQGEGNYGYTF. The CDR3 DNA is TGTGCCAGCAGCCCCATGGGACAGGGTGAGGGCAACTATGGCTACACCTTC.

The J gene is TRBJ2-2, the V gene TRBV10-1; TRBD1 might be the D (5 bases). Trimming removed 4 bases at V and 6 bases at J, with 6 bases between. The CDR3 is made up of 12 amino acids. Looked up from germline, CDR1 is WNHNN and CDR2 is SYGVQD (reference sequence). CDR3 DNA: TGCGCCAGCAGTGTGGGGCCCGGGGAGCTGTTTTTT. Protein product: CASSVGPGELFF.

This sequence joins TRBV2 and TRBJ2-5, with 7 bases matching TRBD2. This CDR3 comprises 17 residues. V shed 6 bases and J 1 base; nucleotides not matched to a gene: 14. Germline V gene sequence: CDR1 SNHLY, CDR2 FYNNEI. The CDR3 here is CASSEREGRGGQETQYF. CDR3 bases: TGTGCCAGCAGCGAGAGGGAGGGCCGAGGCGGCCAAGAGACCCAGTACTTC.

V usage is TRBV2 and J usage is TRBJ2-5; TRBD2 matches at 7 bases. This CDR3 has 12 amino acids. The V gene's germline CDR1 is SNHLY and CDR2 FYNNEI. Trimming at V came to 4 bases and at J to 5 bases, leaving 1 base not matched to a gene. The CDR3 bases are TGTGCCAGCAGTGGTAGCGGGGAGACCCAGTACTTC. As protein: CASSGSGETQYF.

The genes are TRBV5-6 and TRBJ1-1; a weak D match, TRBD1 (6 bases). CDR1 SGHDT and CDR2 YYEEEE come from the germline V gene. Trimming left V 0 bases short and J 5 bases short, with 11 bases between. This CDR3 spans 14 amino acids. The CDR3 here is CASSLEGVGTEAFF. CDR3 sequence (DNA): TGTGCCAGCAGCTTGGAGGGGGTAGGTACTGAAGCTTTCTTT.

This chain links TRBV19 with TRBJ2-1, with no clear D. V gave up 10 bases and J gave up 5 bases, with 18 bases separating them. This CDR3 region has 14 residues. Germline assignment: CDR1 LNHDA and CDR2 SQIVND (reference sequence). The CDR3 reads CATSRGGLNNEQFF. DNA of the CDR3: TGTGCCACTTCGAGAGGTGGTTTAAACAATGAGCAGTTCTTC. The full variable domain, its missing parts supplied by reference TRBV19 and TRBJ2-1, is DGGITQSPKYLFRKEGQNVTLSCEQNLNHDAMYWYRQDPGQGLRLIYYSQIVNDFQKGDIAEGYSVSREKKESFPLTVTSAQKNPTAFYLCATSRGGLNNEQFFGPGTRLTVL.

The chain has TRBV10-3 and TRBJ2-1, with D unresolved. The CDR3 sequence is 15 residues long. CDR1 ENHRY and CDR2 SYGVKD come from the germline V gene. Trimming stripped 10 bases from V and 7 bases from J, with 23 bases between. The CDR3 spells CATTEGAADGNEQFF. The CDR3 DNA sequence: TGTGCCACCACGGAAGGAGCAGCAGACGGGAATGAGCAGTTCTTC.

V and J are TRBV9 and TRBJ1-1, with 7 bases identical to TRBD1. The CDR3 extends over 15 amino acids. Looked up from germline, CDR1 is SGDLS and CDR2 is YYNGEE. After removal of 3 bases from V and 1 base from J, the junction contained 6 bases not matched to a gene. CDR3 loop: CASSARDSSNTEAFF. CDR3 in DNA: TGTGCCAGCAGCGCTAGGGACAGCTCGAACACTGAAGCTTTCTTT.

The chain recombines TRBV3-1 (or the pseudogene TRBV3-2) with TRBJ2-1, with D possibly matching TRBD2 (5 bases). Trimming pared 10 bases from V and 3 bases from J, leaving 19 bases between. CDR3 length equals 15 residues. Per germline, CDR1 LGHDT and CDR2 YNNKEL (reference sequence). The DNA of the CDR3 is TGTGCCACCAAATTAGCGCAAGCGGACTACAATGAGCAGTTCTTC. Translation gives CATKLAQADYNEQFF.

The chain couples TRBV28 to TRBJ2-4; 7 positions match TRBD1. Unmatched junction bases numbered 4, after V lost 6 bases and J lost 8 bases. The CDR3 extends over 12 amino acids. Germline CDR1 MDHEN, CDR2 SYDVKM. The CDR3 reads CASRTGRDIQYF. CDR3 coding DNA: TGTGCCAGCAGGACAGGGCGCGACATTCAGTACTTC.

In this sample, this clone turned up once. The chain's CDR3 is CASSIQGLETQYF. The CDR3 DNA reads TGTGCCAGCAGTATTCAGGGGTTAGAGACCCAGTACTTC. The rearrangement joins TRBV25-1 to TRBJ2-5, with a weak D call TRBD1 (6 bases). Germline-derived CDR1 and CDR2 are MGHDK and SYGVNS. Trimming pared 5 bases from V and 4 bases from J, leaving 11 bases between. There are 13 residues in the CDR3.

This chain links TRBV28 with TRBJ2-7, with 9 bases aligning to TRBD2. Germline-derived CDR1 and CDR2 are MDHEN and SYDVKM. Trimming at V came to 5 bases and at J to 4 bases, leaving 6 bases not matched to a gene. CDR3 length: 14 amino acids. CDR3: CASSVSGRGYEQYF. The CDR3 coding sequence is TGTGCCAGCAGTGTTAGCGGGAGAGGGTACGAGCAGTACTTC.

This chain joins TRBV3-1 (or the pseudogene TRBV3-2) and TRBJ2-1, with 14 bases fitting TRBD2. The CDR3 loop spans 12 amino acids. From germline, CDR1 is LGHDT and CDR2 YNNKEL (reference sequence). The V gene end was trimmed by 3 bases and the J gene end by 16 bases; junction bases not matched to a gene: 2. This CDR3 is CASSQGLAGVFF. DNA for the CDR3: TGTGCCAGCAGCCAGGGACTAGCGGGAGTCTTCTTC.

This clone has a single count. V and J are TRBV19 and TRBJ2-7, with TRBD2 as a possible D gene (6 bases). The CDR3 runs 15 residues. Trimming shortened V by 5 bases and J by 4 bases, and 18 bases separated the two germline ends. The germline V gene encodes CDR1 LNHDA and CDR2 SQIVND (reference sequence). The DNA of the CDR3 is TGTGCCAGTAGTCCCTCGGGCCTAGGGAGGTACGAGCAGTACTTC. Translating it yields CASSPSGLGRYEQYF.

The chain links TRBV27 to TRBJ1-1, with TRBD1 as a possible D gene (5 bases). The germline V gene encodes CDR1 MNHEY and CDR2 SMNVEV (reference sequence). V gave up 6 bases and J gave up 4 bases, with 12 bases separating them. The CDR3 runs to 13 residues. The CDR3 nucleotides read TGTGCCAGCAGGACAGCGTCTGCCACTGAAGCTTTCTTT. Residues: CASRTASATEAFF.

A single count supports this clone. The chain combines TRBV7-2 with TRBJ2-5; perhaps TRBD1 as D (6 bases). CDR1 SGHTA and CDR2 FQGNSA come from the germline V gene. V lost 5 bases and J lost 5, with 18 bases in between. CDR3 length equals 15 residues. CDR3 sequence: CASSPSVGRGETQYF. In DNA form, the CDR3 reads TGTGCCAGCAGCCCCTCGGTGGGAAGGGGGGAGACCCAGTACTTC.

V is TRBV10-2 and J is TRBJ2-7, with D uncertain. V lost 3 bases and J 2 bases, leaving 11 bases between the germline ends. CDR3 size: 14 residues. Germline values: CDR1 WSHSY, CDR2 SAAADI. In DNA, the CDR3 is TGCGCCAGCAGTGATGGCAGTTATGCCTACGAGCAGTACTTC. This codes for CASSDGSYAYEQYF.

The chain couples TRBV2 to TRBJ2-1; 11 bases match TRBD1. This CDR3 spans 15 amino acids. Germline CDR1 is SNHLY and CDR2 is FYNNEI. With V trimmed by 8 bases and J by 4 bases, 7 bases remained unmatched. CDR3 DNA sequence: TGTGCCAGCCGATTCGGGACAGGGGGTTACAATGAGCAGTTCTTC. Its translation: CASRFGTGGYNEQFF.

The V and J genes are TRBV19 and TRBJ2-1; a weak D match, TRBD2 (6 bases). Trimming took off 3 bases at V and 10 bases at J, with 7 bases between the two ends. Per the germline V gene, CDR1 is LNHDA and CDR2 is SQIVND (reference sequence). The CDR3 is 11 amino acids. The DNA for the CDR3 is TGTGCCAGTAGTATCCGGGGGGAGCAGTTCTTC. Translating it yields CASSIRGEQFF. The whole variable domain, remainder taken from reference TRBV19 and TRBJ2-1, is DGGITQSPKYLFRKEGQNVTLSCEQNLNHDAMYWYRQDPGQGLRLIYYSQIVNDFQKGDIAEGYSVSREKKESFPLTVTSAQKNPTAFYLCASSIRGEQFFGPGTRLTVL.

V is TRBV9 and J is TRBJ2-1; 13 positions match TRBD2. With V trimmed by 3 bases and J by 12 bases, 12 bases remained unmatched. The V gene's germline CDR1 is SGDLS and CDR2 YYNGEE. The CDR3 has 16 amino acids. CDR3 nucleotides: TGTGCCAGCAGCGCTTCCACTAGCGGGAGGGCCAGTAGGCAGTTCTTC. Encoded protein: CASSASTSGRASRQFF.

The V call is TRBV28, the J call TRBJ2-1; 9 bases fit TRBD1. The CDR3 covers 15 residues. J lost 3 bases, V lost 6 bases, and 6 bases had no gene match. Germline CDR1 reads MDHEN; CDR2 reads SYDVKM. In DNA form, the CDR3 reads TGTGCCAGCAGAAAACCGGGACAGGGCTACAATGAGCAGTTCTTC. Translating it yields CASRKPGQGYNEQFF. Supplemented by reference TRBV28 and TRBJ2-1, the full variable domain reads DVKVTQSSRYLVKRTGEKVFLECVQDMDHENMFWYRQDPGLGLRLIYFSYDVKMKEKGDIPEGYSVSREKKERFSLILESASTNQTSMYLCASRKPGQGYNEQFFGPGTRLTVL.

Only a few counts were recorded for this clone. The chain uses TRBV18 and TRBJ1-4, with 8 bases fitting TRBD1. CDR1 is KGHSH, CDR2 LQKENI, per germline. V gave up 6 bases and J gave up 4 bases; unmatched junction bases: 7. The CDR3 loop spans 15 amino acids. The CDR3 sequence: CASSLRQGFNEKLFF. The CDR3 region has the DNA TGTGCCAGCTCGCTCAGACAGGGGTTTAATGAAAAACTGTTTTTT.